Only a few counts were recorded for the clone carrying this T cell receptor (beta chain). Germline lookup yields CDR1 MDHEN and CDR2 SYDVKM. This CDR3 is built from 13 residues. V was cut by 3 bases and J by 2 bases, with 7 bases left in between. This entry belongs to a study of T cells in Graves' hyperthyroidism and ophthalmopathy. RNA transcripts gave rise to amplified TCR beta CDR3 regions. The study used the HTBI primer set for a first-round RT-PCR of the TCR CDR3. TCRdb itself ran the multiplex PCR reads through MiXCR, one entry per CDR3 protein. In the table there are around 600,000 distinct CDR3 sequences, 40% to 55% of which are singletons.

The chain couples TRBV28 to TRBJ1-2; D remains unclear. The sample comprised peripheral blood or thyroid tissue (not recorded which). The source is an adult man with Graves' disease, either hyperthyroidism or ophthalmopathy (not recorded which). Here the CDR3 reads CASSLWTNYGYTF. In DNA, the CDR3 is TGTGCCAGCAGTTTGTGGACGAACTATGGCTACACCTTC.